This T cell receptor (beta chain) comes out of a study of cytomegalovirus exposure and HLA in healthy donors. Study observations and caveats: Later analysis demonstrated an association between a missense DCLRE1C variant and TCR beta V- and J-gene trimming.

The CDR3 totals 13 residues. The germline V gene has CDR1 MGHDK and CDR2 SYGVNS. V was clipped by 0 bases and J by 6 bases, with 8 bases between them. This PCR relied on a set of 60 Vbeta primers and 13 Jbeta primers. Sequenced by immunoSEQ multiplex PCR; TCRdb stores in-frame clones only, minus some. The repertoire has about 61,000 clones, around 75% of them found once; the top ten carry around 54%. Comments on this clone: Antigen unknown.

This receptor was identified in a middle-aged man in good health and CMV-seropositive. Sample: PBMCs. The J gene is TRBJ1-1, the V gene TRBV25-1; D is unclear. Here the CDR3 reads CASSEYFQAEAFF. The CDR3 bases are TGTGCCAGCAGTGAATATTTCCAGGCTGAAGCTTTCTTT.